The clone carrying this T cell receptor (beta chain) was seen a few times. This CDR3 has 12 amino acids. Trimming removed 0 bases from V and 3 bases from J, with 6 bases in between. Germline CDR1 is GTSNPN and CDR2 is SVGIG (reference sequence). The data are from a study of technical replicates of blood from a few donors. Measured with immunoSEQ multiplex PCR; TCRdb has only the in-frame clones, and not every one. Of about 80,000 clones in the sample, approximately 94% were seen once. Source material: T cells isolated from PBMCs. V gene TRBV30 combines with J gene TRBJ2-7; weak D call: TRBD1 (6 bases). This sequence was found in a human donor in good health. The CDR3 is CAWSVQGYEQYF. The CDR3 nucleotides read TGTGCCTGGAGTGTACAGGGCTACGAGCAGTACTTC.